The 28 T cell receptor beta chains given below trace back to one sample, sequenced in a study of metastatic and nonmetastatic thyroid tumors. Via MiXCR, TCRdb re-called the PCR reads. The sample consists of around 21,000 clones, about 20% of them appearing once. Each patient came to thyroid surgery without any prior treatment (of any kind). Input material: tumor tissue. Receptors originate from a male donor with papillary thyroid cancer or a benign thyroid nodule (not recorded which). Some clones in this sample may be carry-over from other donors' samples.

This clone was recorded at least ten times. The CDR3 spells CASRINFNTGELFF. The DNA of the CDR3 is TGTGCCAGCAGAATAAATTTTAACACCGGGGAGCTGTTTTTT. The chain uses TRBV6-1 and TRBJ2-2; no reliable D call. This CDR3 contains 14 residues. V lost 6 bases and J 2 bases, leaving 10 bases between the germline ends. Per germline, CDR1 MNHNS and CDR2 SASEGT.

The sample holds one count of this clone. The chain has TRBV7-9 and TRBJ1-2; TRBD1 aligns across 9 bases. This CDR3 is built from 14 residues. The junction had 6 bases not matched to a gene; V was cut back by 5 bases and J by 5 bases. In germline, CDR1 is SEHNR, CDR2 FQNEAQ (reference sequence). DNA of the CDR3: TGTGCCAGCAGCCCCGGACAGGGGAAGTATGGCTACACCTTC. Amino acid sequence: CASSPGQGKYGYTF.

Many counts were recorded for this clone. The chain is built from TRBV20-1 and TRBJ1-2; no reliable D call. The CDR3 spans 14 residues. V shed 3 bases and J shed 1 base, with 12 bases lying between them. Germline V lookup: CDR1 DFQATT, CDR2 SNEGSKA (reference sequence). The CDR3 loop reads CSASRTGRNYGYTF. DNA of the CDR3: TGCAGTGCTAGTCGGACCGGCCGTAACTATGGCTACACCTTC.

There are a few counts of this clone. This may be a read error, as it is one base from a much larger clone. This CDR3 is also generated by other DNA sequences in the sample. The genes are TRBV10-3 and TRBJ1-2; no clear D gene. The CDR3 consists of 14 residues. Per the germline V gene, CDR1 is ENHRY and CDR2 is SYGVKD. The CDR3 region is CAISDRTRNYGYTF. Written as DNA, the CDR3 is TGTGCCATCAGTGACCGGACTCGAAACTATGGTTACACCTTC.

In this sample, this clone turned up many times. This rearrangement joins TRBV20-1 to TRBJ1-5, with TRBD1 identical over 9 bases. Germline V CDR1 and CDR2: DFQATT, SNEGSKA (reference sequence). The trim removed 2 bases at V and 8 bases at J, leaving 10 bases unmatched. This CDR3 is built from 15 residues. The CDR3 reads CSARPPGQGIEPQHF. CDR3 bases: TGCAGTGCTAGACCCCCGGGACAGGGAATTGAGCCCCAGCATTTT.

This clone was counted ten times or more. The V call is TRBV12-3 or TRBV12-4, the J call TRBJ2-1; TRBD2 might be the D (6 bases). CDR3 length: 15 amino acids. V was trimmed by 7 bases and J by 7 bases, leaving 20 bases between them. The CDR3 here is CASTLSGGITNEQFF. CDR3 coding DNA: TGTGCCAGCACCCTTTCCGGGGGTATTACGAATGAGCAGTTCTTC.

This clone was found many times. The rearrangement joins TRBV19 to TRBJ2-3, with 9 bases identical to TRBD2. With V trimmed by 7 bases and J by 6 bases, 8 bases remained unmatched. This CDR3 contains 14 residues. CDR1 is LNHDA, CDR2 SQIVND, per germline (reference sequence). This chain's CDR3 is CASNTLAGLDTQYF. CDR3 DNA sequence: TGTGCCAGTAACACCCTAGCGGGACTGGATACGCAGTATTTT.

By sample share, this clone is medium-sized (0.01 to 0.1%). The V and J genes are TRBV30 and TRBJ1-6; D gene unclear. V was pared by 0 bases and J by 5 bases, with 11 bases between. From germline, CDR1 is GTSNPN and CDR2 SVGIG (reference sequence). The CDR3 covers 15 residues. The CDR3 spells CAWSVLDRNNSPLHF. CDR3 in DNA: TGTGCCTGGAGTGTACTCGACCGGAATAATTCACCCCTCCACTTT.

In this sample, this clone is medium-sized. For the CDR3, the DNA is TGTGCCAGCAGCTTAGATCAGGGGAATACTGAAGCTTTCTTT. It encodes CASSLDQGNTEAFF. The chain is built from TRBV11-2 and TRBJ1-1, with D possibly being TRBD1 (6 bases). Germline-derived CDR1 and CDR2 are SGHAT and FQNNGV. The V gene lost 0 bases and the J gene lost 5 bases, with 10 bases spanning the gap. The CDR3 runs 14 residues.

This clone was detected many times. The chain links TRBV7-6 to TRBJ2-7; 7 nucleotides agree with TRBD2. The CDR3 has 14 residues. Looked up from germline, CDR1 is SGHVS and CDR2 is FNYEAQ. Trimming took 1 base from V and 2 from J; bases not matched to a gene: 2. The CDR3 coding sequence is TGTGCCAGCAGCTTAGGGACTAGTACCTACGAGCAGTACTTC. This translates into CASSLGTSTYEQYF. Complete variable domain (other parts from reference TRBV7-6 and TRBJ2-7): GAGVSQSPRYKVTKRGQDVALRCDPISGHVSLYWYRQALGQGPEFLTYFNYEAQQDKSGLPNDRFSAERPEGSISTLTIQRTEQRDSAMYRCASSLGTSTYEQYFGPGTRLTVT.

This clone is medium-sized within its sample. DNA for the CDR3: TGTGCCAGCAGCTCCTTGGACAGGGCTGGAAACACCATATATTTT. This translates into CASSSLDRAGNTIYF. The V gene is TRBV11-2, the J gene TRBJ1-3; TRBD1 matches at 8 bases. The ends lost 4 bases at V and 2 bases at J; junction bases unmatched: 4. The CDR3 contains 15 residues. Germline V CDR1 and CDR2: SGHAT, FQNNGV.

The gene calls are TRBV29-1 and TRBJ1-5; 10 bases are shared with TRBD1. The ends lost 3 bases at V and 2 bases at J; junction bases unmatched: 4. Germline loops: CDR1 SQVTM, CDR2 ANQGSEA. The CDR3 totals 15 residues. CDR3 protein: CSVEVGTGGNQPQHF. Here the CDR3 DNA reads TGCAGCGTTGAGGTGGGGACAGGGGGCAATCAGCCCCAGCATTTT. Looking up the rest from reference TRBV29-1 and TRBJ1-5 gives the full variable domain: SAVISQKPSRDICQRGTSLTIQCQVDSQVTMMFWYRQQPGQSLTLIATANQGSEATYESGFVIDKFPISRPNLTFSTLTVSNMSPEDSSIYLCSVEVGTGGNQPQHFGDGTRLSIL.

This clone was observed many times. This chain links TRBV20-1 with TRBJ1-1, with D hard to call. In germline, CDR1 is DFQATT, CDR2 SNEGSKA (reference sequence). This CDR3 region has 15 residues. V was trimmed by 0 bases and J by 5 bases, leaving 16 bases between them. CDR3 sequence: CSARDQRIGGTEAFF. CDR3 nucleotides: TGCAGTGCTAGAGATCAGCGCATAGGAGGTACTGAAGCTTTCTTT.

This clone is labeled medium-sized. V and J are TRBV7-2 and TRBJ2-7; D possibly corresponds to TRBD1 (6 bases). This CDR3 comprises 13 residues. The V end lost 5 bases, the J end lost 0 bases, and 8 bases lay between the germline ends. Germline CDR1 is SGHTA and CDR2 is FQGNSA. CDR3 in DNA: TGTGCCAGCAGCATCAGGGGCTCCTACGAGCAGTACTTC. Translated: CASSIRGSYEQYF.

This clone was seen ten or more times. The chain has TRBV20-1 and TRBJ2-5, with D possibly TRBD2 on 7 matching bases. From germline, CDR1 is DFQATT and CDR2 SNEGSKA (reference sequence). Trimming removed 3 bases from V and 2 bases from J, with 19 bases in between. The CDR3 totals 16 residues. The DNA for the CDR3 is TGCAGTGCTAGTTGGGGGGGGCAGGGGCCACAAGAGACCCAGTACTTC. Its translation is CSASWGGQGPQETQYF.

At least ten counts were recorded for this clone. A much larger clone lies a single base off, so this may be a read error. V and J are TRBV15 and TRBJ2-1, with D perhaps TRBD2 (6 bases). This CDR3 has 15 residues. The germline V gene encodes CDR1 LNHNV and CDR2 YYDKDF (reference sequence). CDR3 DNA sequence: TGTACCACCAGCAGATCGGGAGACCCCTACAATGAGCAGTTCTTC. Its protein product is CTTSRSGDPYNEQFF.

This clone was counted at least ten times. The rearrangement links TRBV4-3 to TRBJ1-2; TRBD1 might be the D (5 bases). The V gene's germline CDR1 is LGHNA and CDR2 YSLEER. The CDR3 contains 15 residues. With 0 bases removed from V and 6 bases from J, the gap between germline ends came to 14 bases. The CDR3 loop reads CASSQDQGRDDGYTF. The CDR3 region has the DNA TGCGCCAGCAGCCAAGATCAGGGCAGGGATGATGGCTACACCTTC.

This clone showed up many times. This may be a read error: a much more frequent sequence differs by one nucleotide. This sequence joins TRBV24-1 and TRBJ1-2, with a weak D call TRBD1 (5 bases). V was pared by 4 bases and J by 9 bases, with 14 bases between. The CDR3 totals 13 residues. Germline V CDR1 and CDR2: KGHDR, SFDVKD. The CDR3 protein is CATSDGDGLSYTF. As DNA, the CDR3 is TGTGCCACCAGTGACGGGGACGGGCTTAGCTACACCTTC.

In its sample, this clone was seen many times. The rearrangement joins TRBV20-1 to TRBJ1-4, with D hard to call. This CDR3 has 10 amino acids. Germline-derived CDR1 and CDR2 are DFQATT and SNEGSKA (reference sequence). V lost 4 bases to trimming and J lost 4 bases, with 1 base between them. The CDR3 spells CSAINEKLFF. The CDR3 DNA is TGCAGTGCTATTAATGAAAAACTGTTTTTT.

With respect to this clone: Likely a read error: the CDR3 ends without its conserved phenylalanine or tryptophan. J is TRBJ2-5 and V is TRBV24-1; the D gene is possibly TRBD1 (6 bases). CDR1 and CDR2 (germline): KGHDR, SFDVKD. The V gene lost 2 bases and the J gene lost 2 bases, with 8 bases spanning the gap. The CDR3 spans 14 residues. This CDR3 is CATSDWTVQETQYL. CDR3 nucleotide sequence: TGTGCCACCAGTGATTGGACAGTGCAAGAGACCCAGTACTTA.

On this clone: The junction does not match germline at one end; this may be a read error. In nucleotides, the CDR3 is TGTCCCAGCAGTCTAACAGGGGGAAGCAATCAGCCCCAGCATTTT. It codes for CPSSLTGGSNQPQHF. This rearrangement joins TRBV6-1 to TRBJ1-5; 8 positions match TRBD1. The CDR3 is 15 amino acids. Germline values: CDR1 MNHNS, CDR2 SASEGT.

This clone is judged large. This chain uses TRBV28 with TRBJ2-7, with a possible D match to TRBD1 (5 bases). The ends were cut back, 8 bases at V and 2 bases at J, with 19 bases in the middle. CDR3 length equals 15 residues. The germline V gene has CDR1 MDHEN and CDR2 SYDVKM. The CDR3 nucleotides read TGTGCCAGCCCCAATCAGGGAAAGGCGACCTACGAGCAGTACTTC. This codes for CASPNQGKATYEQYF.

This clone was picked up many times. The V and J genes are TRBV28 and TRBJ2-1, with a weak D call TRBD2 (6 bases). This CDR3 comprises 14 residues. Germline lookup yields CDR1 MDHEN and CDR2 SYDVKM. V gave up 11 bases and J gave up 6 bases, with 20 bases separating them. CDR3 sequence (DNA): TGTGCCTGCGGACTGGGAGCGGGTTTCAATGAGCAGTTCTTC. Translating gives CACGLGAGFNEQFF.

At least ten counts were recorded for this clone. The chain combines TRBV5-1 with TRBJ1-4; D gene unclear. V lost 0 bases and J lost 2, with 11 bases in between. The CDR3 has 16 amino acids. CDR1 and CDR2 from the germline V gene are SGHRS and YFSETQ. The CDR3, as DNA: TGCGCCAGCAGCTTGGGTATCGCAGCGACTAATGAAAAACTGTTTTTT. Amino acids: CASSLGIAATNEKLFF. Using reference TRBV5-1 and TRBJ1-4 for the parts outside the CDR3, the full variable domain is KAGVTQTPRYLIKTRGQQVTLSCSPISGHRSVSWYQQTPGQGLQFLFEYFSETQRNKGNFPGRFSGRQFSNSRSEMNVSTLELGDSALYLCASSLGIAATNEKLFFGSGTQLSVL.

This clone was recorded many times. The rearrangement joins TRBV5-6 to TRBJ2-1; 11 bases are a match to TRBD2. Losses at the gene ends were 2 bases for V and 8 bases for J; bases not matched to a gene: 6. CDR1 and CDR2 from the germline V gene are SGHDT and YYEEEE. The CDR3 covers 15 residues. The CDR3, as DNA: TGTGCCAGCAGCTTTCTAGCGGGAGGTACCCATGAGCAGTTCTTC. This gives the protein CASSFLAGGTHEQFF.

For this clone: This likely comes from a read error, as the CDR3 has no conserved phenylalanine or tryptophan at its end. V gene TRBV30 combines with J gene TRBJ1-6; 7 bases match TRBD1. This CDR3 is built from 13 residues. CDR1 and CDR2 from the germline V gene are GTSNPN and SVGIG (reference sequence). V trimming: 2 bases; J trimming: 10 bases; junction bases outside the gene matches: 5. As DNA, the CDR3 is TGTGCCTGGAGTCCAGGGGGGGTATCACCCCTCCACATT. Residues: CAWSPGGVSPLHI.

This clone was recorded at least ten times. Other DNA sequences in this sample translate to the same CDR3. V is TRBV29-1 and J is TRBJ1-2, with 8 nucleotides matching TRBD1. V shed 3 bases, J shed 3 bases, and the junction held 3 bases outside the gene matches. CDR1 is SQVTM and CDR2 is ANQGSEA in the germline V gene. The CDR3 runs to 13 residues. The CDR3 region is CSVDSGGDYGYTF. The CDR3 DNA reads as TGCAGCGTTGATTCAGGGGGCGACTATGGCTACACCTTC.

This clone was seen ten or more times. The J gene is TRBJ2-1, the V gene TRBV7-9; D may be TRBD2 (6 bases). CDR1 SEHNR and CDR2 FQNEAQ come from the germline V gene (reference sequence). The germline V and J ends were trimmed by 5 bases and 11 bases, with 22 bases remaining between them. The CDR3 extends over 15 amino acids. The CDR3 spells CASSPPSGSRDQQFF. CDR3 nucleotides: TGTGCCAGCAGCCCCCCATCTGGATCGCGGGACCAGCAGTTCTTC.